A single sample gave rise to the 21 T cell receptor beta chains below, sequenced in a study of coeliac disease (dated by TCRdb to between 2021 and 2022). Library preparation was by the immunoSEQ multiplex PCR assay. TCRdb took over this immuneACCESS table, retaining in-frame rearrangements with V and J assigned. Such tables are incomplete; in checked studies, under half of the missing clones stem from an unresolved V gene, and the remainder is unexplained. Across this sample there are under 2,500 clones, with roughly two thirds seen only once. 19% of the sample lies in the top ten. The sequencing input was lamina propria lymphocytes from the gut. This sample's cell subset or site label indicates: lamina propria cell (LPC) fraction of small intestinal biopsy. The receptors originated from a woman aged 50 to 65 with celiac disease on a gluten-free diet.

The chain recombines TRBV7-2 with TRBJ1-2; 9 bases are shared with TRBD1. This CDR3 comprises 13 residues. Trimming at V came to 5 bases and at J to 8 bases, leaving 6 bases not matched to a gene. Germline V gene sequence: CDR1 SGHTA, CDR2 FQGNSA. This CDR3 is CASSVQGAGGYTF. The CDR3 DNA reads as TGTGCCAGCAGCGTACAGGGGGCGGGGGGCTACACCTTC. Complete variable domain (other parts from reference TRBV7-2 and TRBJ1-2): GAGVSQSPSNKVTEKGKDVELRCDPISGHTALYWYRQSLGQGLEFLIYFQGNSAPDKSGLPSDRFSAERTGGSVSTLTIQRTQQEDSAVYLCASSVQGAGGYTFGSGTRLTVV.

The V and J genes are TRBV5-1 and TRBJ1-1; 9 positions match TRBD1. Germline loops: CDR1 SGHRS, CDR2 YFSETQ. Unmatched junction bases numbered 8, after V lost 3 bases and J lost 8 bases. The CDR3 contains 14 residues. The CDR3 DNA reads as TGCGCCAGCAGCTGGGGGGGACAGGGCTCCGAAGCTTTCTTT. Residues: CASSWGGQGSEAFF.

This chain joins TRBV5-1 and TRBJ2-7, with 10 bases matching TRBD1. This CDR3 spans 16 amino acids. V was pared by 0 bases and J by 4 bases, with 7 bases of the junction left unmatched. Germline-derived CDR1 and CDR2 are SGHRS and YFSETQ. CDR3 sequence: CASSLGGQGGRYEQYF. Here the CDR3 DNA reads TGCGCCAGCAGCTTGGGAGGACAGGGGGGGCGTTACGAGCAGTACTTC.

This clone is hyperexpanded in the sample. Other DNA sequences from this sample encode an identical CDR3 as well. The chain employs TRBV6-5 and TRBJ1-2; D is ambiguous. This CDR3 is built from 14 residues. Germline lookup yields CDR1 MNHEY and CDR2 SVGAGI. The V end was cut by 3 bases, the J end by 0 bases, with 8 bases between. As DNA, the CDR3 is TGTGCCAGCAGTTATGGAGGAACTAACTATGGCTACACCTTC. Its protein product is CASSYGGTNYGYTF.

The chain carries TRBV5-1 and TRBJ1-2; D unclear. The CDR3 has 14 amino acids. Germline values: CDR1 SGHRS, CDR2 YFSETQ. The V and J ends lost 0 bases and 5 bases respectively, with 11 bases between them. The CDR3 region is CASSLERGRYGYTF. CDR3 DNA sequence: TGCGCCAGCAGCTTGGAACGGGGTCGATATGGCTACACCTTC.

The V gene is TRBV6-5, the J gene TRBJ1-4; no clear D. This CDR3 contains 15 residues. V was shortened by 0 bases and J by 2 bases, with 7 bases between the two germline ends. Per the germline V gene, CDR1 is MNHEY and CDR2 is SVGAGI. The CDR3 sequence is CASSYSRGTNEKLFF. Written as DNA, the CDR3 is TGTGCCAGCAGTTACTCGAGAGGGACTAATGAAAAACTGTTTTTT.

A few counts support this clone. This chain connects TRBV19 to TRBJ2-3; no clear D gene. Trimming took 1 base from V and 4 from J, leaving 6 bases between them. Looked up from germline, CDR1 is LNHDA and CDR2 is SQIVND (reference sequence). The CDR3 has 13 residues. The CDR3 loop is CASSIVPADTQYF. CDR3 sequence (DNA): TGTGCCAGTAGTATAGTGCCGGCAGATACGCAGTATTTT.

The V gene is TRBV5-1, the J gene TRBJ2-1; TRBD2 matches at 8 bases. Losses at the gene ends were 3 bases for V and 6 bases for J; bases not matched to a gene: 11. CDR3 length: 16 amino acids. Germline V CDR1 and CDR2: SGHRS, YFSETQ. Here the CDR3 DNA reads TGCGCCAGCAGCTCCTCCGGGGGGGGGTTAGTCAATGAGCAGTTCTTC. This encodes CASSSSGGGLVNEQFF.

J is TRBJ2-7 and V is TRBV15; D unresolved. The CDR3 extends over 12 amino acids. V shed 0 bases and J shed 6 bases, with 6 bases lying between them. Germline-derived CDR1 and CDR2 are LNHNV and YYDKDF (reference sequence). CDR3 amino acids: CATSRDFGEQYF. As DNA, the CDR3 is TGTGCCACCAGCAGAGATTTCGGCGAGCAGTACTTC.

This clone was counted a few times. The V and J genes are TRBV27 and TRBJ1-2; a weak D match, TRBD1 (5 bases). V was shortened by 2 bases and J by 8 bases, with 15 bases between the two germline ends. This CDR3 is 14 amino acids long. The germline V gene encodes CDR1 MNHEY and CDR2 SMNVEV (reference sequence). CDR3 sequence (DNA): TGTGCCAGCAGTTTACGGGGCCAGGGAGGCGGCTACACCTTC. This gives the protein CASSLRGQGGGYTF.

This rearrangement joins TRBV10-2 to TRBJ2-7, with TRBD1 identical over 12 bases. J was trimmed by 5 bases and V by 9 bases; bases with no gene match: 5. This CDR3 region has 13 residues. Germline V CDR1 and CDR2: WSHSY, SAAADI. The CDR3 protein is CASWDRGLHEQYF. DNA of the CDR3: TGCGCCAGTTGGGACAGGGGGCTGCACGAGCAGTACTTC.

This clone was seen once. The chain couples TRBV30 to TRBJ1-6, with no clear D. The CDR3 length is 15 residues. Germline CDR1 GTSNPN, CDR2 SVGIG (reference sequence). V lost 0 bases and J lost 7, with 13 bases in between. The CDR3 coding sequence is TGTGCCTGGAGTGTGAGAGGGATCATGAATTCACCCCTCCACTTT. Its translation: CAWSVRGIMNSPLHF.

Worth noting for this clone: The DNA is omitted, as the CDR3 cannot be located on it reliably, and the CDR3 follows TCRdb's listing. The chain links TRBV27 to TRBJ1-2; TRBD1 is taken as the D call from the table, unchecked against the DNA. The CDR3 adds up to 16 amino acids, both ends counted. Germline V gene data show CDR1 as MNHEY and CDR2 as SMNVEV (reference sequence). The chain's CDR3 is CASSTSIAGGIDGYTF.

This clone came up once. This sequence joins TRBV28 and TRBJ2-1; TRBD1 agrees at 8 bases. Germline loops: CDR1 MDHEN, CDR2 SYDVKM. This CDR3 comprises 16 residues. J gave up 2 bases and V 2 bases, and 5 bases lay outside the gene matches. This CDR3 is CASSLAGQGTYNEQFF. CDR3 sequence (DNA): TGTGCCAGCAGTTTAGCAGGACAGGGAACCTACAATGAGCAGTTCTTC.

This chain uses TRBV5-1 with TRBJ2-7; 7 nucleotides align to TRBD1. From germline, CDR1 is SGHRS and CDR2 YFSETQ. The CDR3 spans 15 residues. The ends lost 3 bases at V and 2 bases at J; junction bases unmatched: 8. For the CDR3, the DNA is TGCGCCAGCAGCTATCAATCCGGGACAGCCTACGAGCAGTACTTC. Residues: CASSYQSGTAYEQYF.

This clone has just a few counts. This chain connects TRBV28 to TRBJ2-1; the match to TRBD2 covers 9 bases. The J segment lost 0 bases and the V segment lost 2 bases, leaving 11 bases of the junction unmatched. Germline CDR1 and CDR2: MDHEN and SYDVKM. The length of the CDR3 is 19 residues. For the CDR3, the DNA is TGTGCCAGCAGTTTAAGGGTAGCGGGGGTCCCTCTCTCCTACAATGAGCAGTTCTTC. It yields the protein CASSLRVAGVPLSYNEQFF.

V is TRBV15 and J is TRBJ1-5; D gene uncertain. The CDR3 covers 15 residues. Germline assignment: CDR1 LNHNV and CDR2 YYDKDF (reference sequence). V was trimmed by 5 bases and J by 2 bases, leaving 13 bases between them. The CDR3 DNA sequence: TGTGCCACCAGCCCAGGCCGGCGCCGCAATCAGCCCCAGCATTTT. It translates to CATSPGRRRNQPQHF.

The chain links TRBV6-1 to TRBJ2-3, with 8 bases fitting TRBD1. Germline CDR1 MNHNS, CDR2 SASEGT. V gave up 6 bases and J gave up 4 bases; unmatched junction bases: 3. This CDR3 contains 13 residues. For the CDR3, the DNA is TGTGCCAGCAGGGGGACAGGTTCAGATACGCAGTATTTT. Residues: CASRGTGSDTQYF.

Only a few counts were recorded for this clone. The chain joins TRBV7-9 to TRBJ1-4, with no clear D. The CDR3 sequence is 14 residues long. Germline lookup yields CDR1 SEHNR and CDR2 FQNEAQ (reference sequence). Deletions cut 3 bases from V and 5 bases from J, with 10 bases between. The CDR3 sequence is CASSFRGVNEKLFF. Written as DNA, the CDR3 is TGTGCCAGCAGCTTTCGGGGTGTCAATGAAAAACTGTTTTTT.

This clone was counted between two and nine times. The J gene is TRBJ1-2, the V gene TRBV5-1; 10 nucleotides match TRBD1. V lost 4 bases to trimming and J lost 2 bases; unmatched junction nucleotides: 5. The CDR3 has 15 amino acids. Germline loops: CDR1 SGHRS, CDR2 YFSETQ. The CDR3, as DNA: TGCGCCAGCAGCAACGACAGGGGGCAAAACTATGGCTACACCTTC. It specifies CASSNDRGQNYGYTF.

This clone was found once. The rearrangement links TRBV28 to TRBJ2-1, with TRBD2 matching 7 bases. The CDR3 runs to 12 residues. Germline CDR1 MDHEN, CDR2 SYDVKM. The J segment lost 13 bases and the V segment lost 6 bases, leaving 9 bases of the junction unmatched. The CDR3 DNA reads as TGTGCCAGCAGAGAAGCGGGACGCCTACAGTTCTTC. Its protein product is CASREAGRLQFF.